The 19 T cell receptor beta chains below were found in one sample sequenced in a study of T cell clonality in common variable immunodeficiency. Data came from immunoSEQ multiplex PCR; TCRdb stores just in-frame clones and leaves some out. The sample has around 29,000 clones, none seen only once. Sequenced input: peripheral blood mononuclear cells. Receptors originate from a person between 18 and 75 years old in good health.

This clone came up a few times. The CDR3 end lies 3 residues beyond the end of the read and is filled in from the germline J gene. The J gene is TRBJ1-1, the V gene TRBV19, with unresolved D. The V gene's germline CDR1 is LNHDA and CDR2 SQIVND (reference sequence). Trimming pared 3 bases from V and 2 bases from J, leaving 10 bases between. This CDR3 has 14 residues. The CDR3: CASSMWAVNTEAFF. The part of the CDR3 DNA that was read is TGTGCCAGTAGTATGTGGGCAGTTAACACTGAA.

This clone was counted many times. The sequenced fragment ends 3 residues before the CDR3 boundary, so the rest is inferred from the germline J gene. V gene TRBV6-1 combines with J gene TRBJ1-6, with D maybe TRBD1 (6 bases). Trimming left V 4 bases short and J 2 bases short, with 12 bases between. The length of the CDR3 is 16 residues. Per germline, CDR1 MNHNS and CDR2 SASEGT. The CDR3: CASSGDRQAYNSPLHF. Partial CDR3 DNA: TGTGCCAGCAGTGGGGATAGACAGGCCTATAATTCACCC.

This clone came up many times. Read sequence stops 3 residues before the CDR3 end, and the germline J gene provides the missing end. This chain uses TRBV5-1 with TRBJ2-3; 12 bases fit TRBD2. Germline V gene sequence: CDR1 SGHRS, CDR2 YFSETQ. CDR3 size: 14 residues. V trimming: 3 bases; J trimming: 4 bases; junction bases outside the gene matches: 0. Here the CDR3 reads CASSSSGGADTQYF. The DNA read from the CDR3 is TGCGCCAGCAGCTCTAGCGGGGGGGCAGATACG.

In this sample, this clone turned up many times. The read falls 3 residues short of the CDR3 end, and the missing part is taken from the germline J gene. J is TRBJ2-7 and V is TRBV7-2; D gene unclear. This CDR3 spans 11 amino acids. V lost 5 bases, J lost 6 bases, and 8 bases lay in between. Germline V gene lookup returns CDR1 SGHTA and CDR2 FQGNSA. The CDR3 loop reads CASSPASEQYF. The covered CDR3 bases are TGTGCCAGCAGCCCAGCTAGCGAG.

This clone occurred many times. CDR3 DNA, as far as it was read: TGTGCCAGCAGTGAACTCGGACAGGGGTTGGCCTACGAG. It specifies CASSELGQGLAYE. The whole CDR3 sequence reads CASSELGQGLAYEQYF. This chain joins TRBV2 and TRBJ2-7, with 9 bases aligning to TRBD1. The read finishes 3 residues shy of the CDR3 end, and the germline J gene is used to complete it. Trimming at V came to 2 bases and at J to 2 bases, leaving 7 bases not matched to a gene. This CDR3 has 16 amino acids. Germline V gene sequence: CDR1 SNHLY, CDR2 FYNNEI.

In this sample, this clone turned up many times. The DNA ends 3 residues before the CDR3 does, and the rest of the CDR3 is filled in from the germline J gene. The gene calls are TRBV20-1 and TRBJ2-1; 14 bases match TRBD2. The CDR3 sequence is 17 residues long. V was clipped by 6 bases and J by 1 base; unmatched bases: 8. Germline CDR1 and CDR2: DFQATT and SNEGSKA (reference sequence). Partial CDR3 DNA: TGCAGTGCAAGGGGGACTAGCGGGGGCCTATCCTACAATGAG. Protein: CSARGTSGGLSYNE. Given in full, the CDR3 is CSARGTSGGLSYNEQFF.

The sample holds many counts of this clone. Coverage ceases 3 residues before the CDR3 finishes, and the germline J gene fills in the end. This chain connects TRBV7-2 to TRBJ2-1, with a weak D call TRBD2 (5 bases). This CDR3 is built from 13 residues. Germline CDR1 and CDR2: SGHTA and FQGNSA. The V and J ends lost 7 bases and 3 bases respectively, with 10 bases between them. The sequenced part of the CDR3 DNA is TGTGCCAGCACCAACGACTACTACAATGAG. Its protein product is CASTNDYYNE. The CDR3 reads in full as CASTNDYYNEQFF.

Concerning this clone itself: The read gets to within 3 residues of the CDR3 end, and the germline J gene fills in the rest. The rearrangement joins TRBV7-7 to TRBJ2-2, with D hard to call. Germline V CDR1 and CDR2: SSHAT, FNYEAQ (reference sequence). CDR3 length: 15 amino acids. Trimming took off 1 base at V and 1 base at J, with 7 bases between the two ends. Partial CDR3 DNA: TGTGCCAGCAGCTTAGGACTGAAGAACACCGGGGAG. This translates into CASSLGLKNTGE. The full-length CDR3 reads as CASSLGLKNTGELFF.

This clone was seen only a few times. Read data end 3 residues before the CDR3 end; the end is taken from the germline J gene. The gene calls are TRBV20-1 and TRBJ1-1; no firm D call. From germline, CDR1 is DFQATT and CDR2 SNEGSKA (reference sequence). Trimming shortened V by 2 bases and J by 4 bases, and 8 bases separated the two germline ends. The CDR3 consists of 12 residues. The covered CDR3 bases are TGCAGTGCTAGATTCCGAGCCACTGAA. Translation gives CSARFRATE. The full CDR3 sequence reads CSARFRATEAFF.

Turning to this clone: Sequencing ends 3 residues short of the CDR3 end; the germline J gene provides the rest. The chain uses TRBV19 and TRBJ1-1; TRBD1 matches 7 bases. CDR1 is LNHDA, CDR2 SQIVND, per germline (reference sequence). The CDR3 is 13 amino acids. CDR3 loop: CASSTTGAGEAFF. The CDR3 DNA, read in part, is TGTGCCAGTAGTACAACAGGGGCGGGAGAA.

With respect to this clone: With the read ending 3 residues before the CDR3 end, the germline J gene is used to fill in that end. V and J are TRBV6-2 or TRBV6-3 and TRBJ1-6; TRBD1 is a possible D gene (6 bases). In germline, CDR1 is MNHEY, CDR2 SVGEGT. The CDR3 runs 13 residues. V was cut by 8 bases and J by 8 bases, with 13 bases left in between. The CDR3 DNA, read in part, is TGTGCCAGCGGGGGCGATGGGCATTCACCC. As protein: CASGGDGHSP. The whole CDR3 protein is CASGGDGHSPLHF.

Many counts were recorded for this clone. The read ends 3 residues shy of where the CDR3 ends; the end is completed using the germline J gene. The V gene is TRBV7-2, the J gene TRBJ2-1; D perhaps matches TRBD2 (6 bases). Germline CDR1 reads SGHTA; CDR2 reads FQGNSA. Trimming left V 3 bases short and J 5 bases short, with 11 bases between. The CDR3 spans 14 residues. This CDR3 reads CASSLGGVHNEQFF. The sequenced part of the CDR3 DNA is TGTGCCAGCAGCTTGGGCGGGGTGCACAATGAG.

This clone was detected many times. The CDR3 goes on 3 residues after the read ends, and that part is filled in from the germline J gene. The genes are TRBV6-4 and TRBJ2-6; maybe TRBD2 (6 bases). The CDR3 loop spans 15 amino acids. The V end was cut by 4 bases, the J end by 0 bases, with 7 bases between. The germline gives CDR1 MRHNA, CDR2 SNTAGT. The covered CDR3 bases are TGTGCCAGCAGTGTGGAGGGCTCTGGGGCCAACGTC. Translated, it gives CASSVEGSGANV. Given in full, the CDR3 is CASSVEGSGANVLTF.

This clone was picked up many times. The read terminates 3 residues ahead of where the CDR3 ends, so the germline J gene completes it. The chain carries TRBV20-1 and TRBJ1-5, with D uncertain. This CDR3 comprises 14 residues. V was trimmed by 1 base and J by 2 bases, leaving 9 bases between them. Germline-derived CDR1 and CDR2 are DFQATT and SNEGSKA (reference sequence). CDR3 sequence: CSARGKGGNQPQHF. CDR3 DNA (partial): TGCAGTGCTAGAGGCAAGGGCGGCAATCAGCCC.

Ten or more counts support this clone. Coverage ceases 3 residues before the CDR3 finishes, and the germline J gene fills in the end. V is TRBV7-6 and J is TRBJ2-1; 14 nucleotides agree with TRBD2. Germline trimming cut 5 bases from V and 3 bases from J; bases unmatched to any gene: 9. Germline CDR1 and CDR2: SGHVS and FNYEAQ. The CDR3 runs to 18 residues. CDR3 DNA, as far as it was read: TGTGCCAGCAGCCCCCGGACTAGCGGGGGGCTCCTCTACAATGAG. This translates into CASSPRTSGGLLYNE. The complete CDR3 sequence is CASSPRTSGGLLYNEQFF. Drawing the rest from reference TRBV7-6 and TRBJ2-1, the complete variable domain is GAGVSQSPRYKVTKRGQDVALRCDPISGHVSLYWYRQALGQGPEFLTYFNYEAQQDKSGLPNDRFSAERPEGSISTLTIQRTEQRDSAMYRCASSPRTSGGLLYNEQFFGPGTRLTVL.

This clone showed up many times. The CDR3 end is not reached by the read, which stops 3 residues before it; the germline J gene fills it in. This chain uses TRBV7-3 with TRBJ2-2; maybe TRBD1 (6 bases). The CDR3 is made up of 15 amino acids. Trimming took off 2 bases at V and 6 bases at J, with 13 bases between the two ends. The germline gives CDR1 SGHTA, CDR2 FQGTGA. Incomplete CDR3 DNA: TGTGCCAGCAGCTTAGGTCCCCCAGGGGCCGGGGAG. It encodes CASSLGPPGAGE. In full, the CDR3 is CASSLGPPGAGELFF. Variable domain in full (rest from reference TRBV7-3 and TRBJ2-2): GAGVSQTPSNKVTEKGKYVELRCDPISGHTALYWYRQSLGQGPEFLIYFQGTGAADDSGLPNDRFFAVRPEGSVSTLKIQRTERGDSAVYLCASSLGPPGAGELFFGEGSRLTVL.

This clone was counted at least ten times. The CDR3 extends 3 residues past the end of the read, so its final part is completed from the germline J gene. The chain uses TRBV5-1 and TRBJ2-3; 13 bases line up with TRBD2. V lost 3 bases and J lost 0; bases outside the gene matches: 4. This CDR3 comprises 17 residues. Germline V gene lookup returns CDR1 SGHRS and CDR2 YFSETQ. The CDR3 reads CASSSGTSGASTDTQYF. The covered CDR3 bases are TGCGCCAGCAGCTCCGGGACTAGCGGGGCCAGCACAGATACG.

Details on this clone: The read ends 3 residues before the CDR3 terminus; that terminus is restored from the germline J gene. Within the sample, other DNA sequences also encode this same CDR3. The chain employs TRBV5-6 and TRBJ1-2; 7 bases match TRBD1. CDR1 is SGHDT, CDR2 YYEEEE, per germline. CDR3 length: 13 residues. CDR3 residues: CASSWGTVNDYTF. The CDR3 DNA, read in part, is TGTGCCAGCAGCTGGGGGACAGTCAATGAC.

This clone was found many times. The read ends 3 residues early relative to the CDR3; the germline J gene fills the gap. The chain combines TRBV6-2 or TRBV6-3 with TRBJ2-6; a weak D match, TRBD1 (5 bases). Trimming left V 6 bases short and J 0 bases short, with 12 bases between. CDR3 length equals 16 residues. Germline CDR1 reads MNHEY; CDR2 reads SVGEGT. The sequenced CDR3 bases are TGTGCCAGCAGCCTAGACAGTTACTCTGGGGCCAACGTC. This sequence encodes CASSLDSYSGANV. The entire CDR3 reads CASSLDSYSGANVLTF.